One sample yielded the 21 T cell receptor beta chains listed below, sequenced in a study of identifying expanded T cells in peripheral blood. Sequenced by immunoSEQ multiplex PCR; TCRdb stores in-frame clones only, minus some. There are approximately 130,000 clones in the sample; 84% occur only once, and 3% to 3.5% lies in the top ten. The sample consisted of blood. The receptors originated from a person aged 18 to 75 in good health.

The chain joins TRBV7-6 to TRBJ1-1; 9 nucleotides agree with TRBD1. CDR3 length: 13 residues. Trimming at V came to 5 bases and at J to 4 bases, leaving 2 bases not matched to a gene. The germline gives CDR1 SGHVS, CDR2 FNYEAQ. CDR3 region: CASSETGGTEAFF. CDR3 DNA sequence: TGTGCCAGCAGCGAGACAGGGGGCACTGAAGCTTTCTTT. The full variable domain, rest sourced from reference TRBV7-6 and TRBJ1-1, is GAGVSQSPRYKVTKRGQDVALRCDPISGHVSLYWYRQALGQGPEFLTYFNYEAQQDKSGLPNDRFSAERPEGSISTLTIQRTEQRDSAMYRCASSETGGTEAFFGQGTRLTVV.

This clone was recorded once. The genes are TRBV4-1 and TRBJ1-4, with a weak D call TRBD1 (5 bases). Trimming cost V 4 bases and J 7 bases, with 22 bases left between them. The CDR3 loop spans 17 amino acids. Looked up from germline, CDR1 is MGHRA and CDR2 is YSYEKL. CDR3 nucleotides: TGCGCCAGCAGCCGGAGACGCCGGGACGAGGGTGGTGAAAAACTGTTTTTT. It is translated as CASSRRRRDEGGEKLFF.

The DNA for the CDR3 is TGTGCCAGCAGCTTACCCGGATCCGGACAGGGGGCGCGAGGCTACACCTTC. It is translated as CASSLPGSGQGARGYTF. The V call is TRBV7-9, the J call TRBJ1-2; 11 nucleotides line up with TRBD1. V was pared by 2 bases and J by 8 bases, with 13 bases of the junction left unmatched. Germline CDR1 and CDR2: SEHNR and FQNEAQ (reference sequence). This CDR3 is 17 amino acids long. Full variable domain (missing parts from reference TRBV7-9 and TRBJ1-2): DTGVSQNPRHKITKRGQNVTFRCDPISEHNRLYWYRQTLGQGPEFLTYFQNEAQLEKSRLLSDRFSAERPKGSFSTLEIQRTEQGDSAMYLCASSLPGSGQGARGYTFGSGTRLTVV.

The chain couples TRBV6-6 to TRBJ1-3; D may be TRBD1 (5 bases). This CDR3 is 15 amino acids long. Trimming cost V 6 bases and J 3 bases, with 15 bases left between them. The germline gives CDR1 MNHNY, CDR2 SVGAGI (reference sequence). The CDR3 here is CASRWGGDDGNTIYF. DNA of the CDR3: TGTGCCAGCAGGTGGGGGGGGGATGATGGAAACACCATATATTTT.

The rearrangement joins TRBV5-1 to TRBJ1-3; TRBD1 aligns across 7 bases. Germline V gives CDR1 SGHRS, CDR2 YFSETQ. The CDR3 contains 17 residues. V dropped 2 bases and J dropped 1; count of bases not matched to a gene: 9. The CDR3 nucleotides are TGCGCCAGCAGCTTTACAGAAATGACAGGGTCTGGAAACACCATATATTTT. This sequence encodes CASSFTEMTGSGNTIYF. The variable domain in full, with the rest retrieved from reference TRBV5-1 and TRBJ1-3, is KAGVTQTPRYLIKTRGQQVTLSCSPISGHRSVSWYQQTPGQGLQFLFEYFSETQRNKGNFPGRFSGRQFSNSRSEMNVSTLELGDSALYLCASSFTEMTGSGNTIYFGEGSWLTVV.

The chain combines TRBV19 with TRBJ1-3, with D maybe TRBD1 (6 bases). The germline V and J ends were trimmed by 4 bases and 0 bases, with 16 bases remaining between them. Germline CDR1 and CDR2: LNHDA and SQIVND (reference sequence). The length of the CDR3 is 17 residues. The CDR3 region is CASSTPGDTLSGNTIYF. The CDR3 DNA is TGTGCCAGTAGTACACCGGGGGACACCCTCTCTGGAAACACCATATATTTT.

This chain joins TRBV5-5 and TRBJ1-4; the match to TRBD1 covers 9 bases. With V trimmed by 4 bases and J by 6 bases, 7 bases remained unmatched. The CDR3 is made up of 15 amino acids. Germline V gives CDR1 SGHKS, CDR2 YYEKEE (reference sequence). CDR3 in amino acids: CASSQNRGLDEKLFF. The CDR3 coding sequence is TGTGCCAGCAGCCAAAACAGGGGGCTGGATGAAAAACTGTTTTTT.

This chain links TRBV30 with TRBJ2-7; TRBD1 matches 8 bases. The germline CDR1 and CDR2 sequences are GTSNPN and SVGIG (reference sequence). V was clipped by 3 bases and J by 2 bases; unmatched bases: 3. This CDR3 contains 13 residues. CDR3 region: CAWRTGGTYEQYF. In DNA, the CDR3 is TGTGCCTGGAGAACAGGGGGAACCTACGAGCAGTACTTC.

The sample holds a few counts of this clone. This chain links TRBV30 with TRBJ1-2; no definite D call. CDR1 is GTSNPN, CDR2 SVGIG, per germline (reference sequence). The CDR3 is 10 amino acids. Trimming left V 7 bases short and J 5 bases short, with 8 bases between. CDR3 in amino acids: CASGIYGYTF. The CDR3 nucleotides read TGTGCCTCCGGGATTTATGGCTACACCTTC.

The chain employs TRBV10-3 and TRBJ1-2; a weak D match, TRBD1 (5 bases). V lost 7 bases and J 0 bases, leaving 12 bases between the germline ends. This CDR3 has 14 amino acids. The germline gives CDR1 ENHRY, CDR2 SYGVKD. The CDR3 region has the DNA TGTGCCATCATGAAGGGGACGTCTAACTATGGCTACACCTTC. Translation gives CAIMKGTSNYGYTF.

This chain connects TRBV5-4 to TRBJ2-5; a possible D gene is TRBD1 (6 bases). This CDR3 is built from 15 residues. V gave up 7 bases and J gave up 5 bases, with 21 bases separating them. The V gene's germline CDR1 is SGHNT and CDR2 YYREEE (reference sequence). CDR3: CASARAGQSGETQYF. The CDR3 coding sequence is TGTGCCAGCGCTCGGGCTGGACAGTCAGGGGAGACCCAGTACTTC.

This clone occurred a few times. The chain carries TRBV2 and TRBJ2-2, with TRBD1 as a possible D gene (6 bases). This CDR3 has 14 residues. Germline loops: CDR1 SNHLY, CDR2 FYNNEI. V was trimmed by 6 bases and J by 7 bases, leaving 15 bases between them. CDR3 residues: CASSLTGMNGELFF. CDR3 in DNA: TGTGCCAGCAGCCTCACAGGGATGAACGGGGAGCTGTTTTTT.

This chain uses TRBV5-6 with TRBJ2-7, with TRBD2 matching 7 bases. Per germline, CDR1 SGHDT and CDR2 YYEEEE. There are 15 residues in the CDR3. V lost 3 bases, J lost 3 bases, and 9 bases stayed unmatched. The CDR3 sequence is CASSSASGGFYEQYF. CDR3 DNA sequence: TGTGCCAGCAGCTCCGCTAGCGGTGGCTTCTACGAGCAGTACTTC.

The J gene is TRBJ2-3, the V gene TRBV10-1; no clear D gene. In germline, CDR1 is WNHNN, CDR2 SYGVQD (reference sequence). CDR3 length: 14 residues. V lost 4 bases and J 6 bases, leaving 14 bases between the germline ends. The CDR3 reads CASSGLRTADTQYF. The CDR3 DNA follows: TGCGCCAGCAGTGGACTTCGGACCGCCGATACGCAGTATTTT.

CDR3 bases: TGCAGCGCTGCGGCACGCGCCTACGAGCAGTACTTC. Translated: CSAAARAYEQYF. The chain uses TRBV29-1 and TRBJ2-7; D gene uncertain. Looked up from germline, CDR1 is SQVTM and CDR2 is ANQGSEA. The germline V and J ends were trimmed by 7 bases and 2 bases, with 12 bases remaining between them. The CDR3 runs to 12 residues.

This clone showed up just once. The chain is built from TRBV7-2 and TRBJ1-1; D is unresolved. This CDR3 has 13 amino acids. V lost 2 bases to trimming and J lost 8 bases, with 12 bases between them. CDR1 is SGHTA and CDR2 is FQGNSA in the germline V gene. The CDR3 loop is CASSLSHKPEAFF. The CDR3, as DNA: TGTGCCAGCAGCTTATCCCACAAACCCGAAGCTTTCTTT.

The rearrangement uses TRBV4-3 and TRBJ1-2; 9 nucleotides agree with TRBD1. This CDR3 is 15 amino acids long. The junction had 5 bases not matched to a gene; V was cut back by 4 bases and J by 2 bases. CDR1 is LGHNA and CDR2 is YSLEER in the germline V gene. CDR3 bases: TGCGCCAGCAGCCGGGACAGGGAATTCAACTATGGCTACACCTTC. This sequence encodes CASSRDREFNYGYTF.

The CDR3, as DNA: TGTGCCAGCAGCTTAGATCAGAGGACAGGGTCAGTCTACACCTTC. Translation gives CASSLDQRTGSVYTF. The chain is built from TRBV11-2 and TRBJ1-2; 8 positions match TRBD1. Trimming at V came to 0 bases and at J to 10 bases, leaving 10 bases not matched to a gene. This CDR3 spans 15 amino acids. Germline V gene data show CDR1 as SGHAT and CDR2 as FQNNGV.

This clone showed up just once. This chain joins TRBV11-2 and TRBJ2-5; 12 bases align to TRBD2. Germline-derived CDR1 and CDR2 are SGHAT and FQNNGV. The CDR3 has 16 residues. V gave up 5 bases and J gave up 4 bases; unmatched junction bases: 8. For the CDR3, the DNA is TGTGCCAGCAGCGTTACTAGCGGGGGGCCCTTAGAGACCCAGTACTTC. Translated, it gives CASSVTSGGPLETQYF.

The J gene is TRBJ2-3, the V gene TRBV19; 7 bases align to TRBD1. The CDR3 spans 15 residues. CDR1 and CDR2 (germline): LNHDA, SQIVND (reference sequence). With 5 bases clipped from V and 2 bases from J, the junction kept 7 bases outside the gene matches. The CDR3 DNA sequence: TGTGCCAGTAGTTCGGCAGGGGGACACACAGATACGCAGTATTTT. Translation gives CASSSAGGHTDTQYF. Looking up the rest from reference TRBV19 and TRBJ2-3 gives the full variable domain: DGGITQSPKYLFRKEGQNVTLSCEQNLNHDAMYWYRQDPGQGLRLIYYSQIVNDFQKGDIAEGYSVSREKKESFPLTVTSAQKNPTAFYLCASSSAGGHTDTQYFGPGTRLTVL.

The CDR3 nucleotides read TGTGCCAGCAGCTTGGCGTTAAACAGGCTGAACACTGAAGCTTTCTTT. Its translation: CASSLALNRLNTEAFF. This chain uses TRBV5-5 with TRBJ1-1; TRBD1 is a possible D gene (5 bases). V was cut by 0 bases and J by 0 bases, with 12 bases left in between. The CDR3 has 16 amino acids. Germline loops: CDR1 SGHKS, CDR2 YYEKEE (reference sequence).